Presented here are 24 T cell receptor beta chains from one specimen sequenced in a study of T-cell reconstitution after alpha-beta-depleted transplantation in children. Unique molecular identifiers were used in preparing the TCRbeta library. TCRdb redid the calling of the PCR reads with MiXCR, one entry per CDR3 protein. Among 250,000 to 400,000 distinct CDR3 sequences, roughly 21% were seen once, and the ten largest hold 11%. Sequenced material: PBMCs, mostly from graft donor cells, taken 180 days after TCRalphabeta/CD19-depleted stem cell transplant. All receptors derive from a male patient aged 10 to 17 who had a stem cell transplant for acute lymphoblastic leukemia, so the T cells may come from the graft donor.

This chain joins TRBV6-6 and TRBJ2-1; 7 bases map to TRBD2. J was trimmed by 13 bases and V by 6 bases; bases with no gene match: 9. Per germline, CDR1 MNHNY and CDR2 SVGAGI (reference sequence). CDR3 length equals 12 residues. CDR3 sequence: CASRFYGTKQFF. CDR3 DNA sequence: TGTGCCAGCAGATTCTACGGGACTAAACAGTTCTTC.

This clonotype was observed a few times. The CDR3 spells CASGVWTSGTDTQYF. The DNA of the CDR3 is TGTGCCAGCGGGGTGTGGACTAGCGGCACAGATACGCAGTATTTT. The V call is TRBV12-3 or TRBV12-4, the J call TRBJ2-3; 9 bases align to TRBD2. This CDR3 region has 15 residues. The V and J ends lost 8 bases and 1 base, in that order; junction bases with no gene match: 7.

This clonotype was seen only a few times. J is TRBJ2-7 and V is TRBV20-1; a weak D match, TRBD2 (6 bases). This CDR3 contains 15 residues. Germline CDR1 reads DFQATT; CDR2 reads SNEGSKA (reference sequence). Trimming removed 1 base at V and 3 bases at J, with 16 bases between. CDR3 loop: CSARVGTQPRYEQYF. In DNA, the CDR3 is TGCAGTGCTAGAGTCGGGACTCAGCCCCGCTACGAGCAGTACTTC.

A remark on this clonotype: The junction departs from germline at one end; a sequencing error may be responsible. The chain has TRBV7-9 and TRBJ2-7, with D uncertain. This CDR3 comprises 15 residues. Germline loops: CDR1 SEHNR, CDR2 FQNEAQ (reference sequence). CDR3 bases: TGTGCCAGCTGCTTAGTGGGCAGATTCTCCTACGAGCAGTACTTC. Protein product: CASCLVGRFSYEQYF. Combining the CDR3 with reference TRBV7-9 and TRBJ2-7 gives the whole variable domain DTGVSQNPRHKITKRGQNVTFRCDPISEHNRLYWYRQTLGQGPEFLTYFQNEAQLEKSRLLSDRFSAERPKGSFSTLEIQRTEQGDSAMYLCASCLVGRFSYEQYFGPGTRLTVT.

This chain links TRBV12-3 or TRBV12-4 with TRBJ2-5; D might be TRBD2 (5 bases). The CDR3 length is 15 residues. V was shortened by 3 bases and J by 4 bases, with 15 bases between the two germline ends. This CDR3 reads CASSFAKVRVETQYF. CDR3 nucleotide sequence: TGTGCCAGCAGTTTCGCGAAGGTGAGGGTAGAGACCCAGTACTTC.

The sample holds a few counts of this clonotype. In nucleotides, the CDR3 is TGTGCCAGCAGCTTAGCGCTTAGCGGGAGGGCCCGGCCCTACAATGAGCAGTTCTTC. It translates to CASSLALSGRARPYNEQFF. The chain is built from TRBV11-1 and TRBJ2-1; 11 bases are a match to TRBD2. The V gene's germline CDR1 is SGHAT and CDR2 FQDESV (reference sequence). The V gene end was trimmed by 0 bases and the J gene end by 2 bases; junction bases not matched to a gene: 9. The CDR3 has 19 amino acids.

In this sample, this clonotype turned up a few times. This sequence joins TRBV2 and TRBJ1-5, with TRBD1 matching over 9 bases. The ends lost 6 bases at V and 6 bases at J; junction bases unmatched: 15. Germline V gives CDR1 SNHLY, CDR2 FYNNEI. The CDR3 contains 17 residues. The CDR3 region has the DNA TGTGCCAGCAGGGTCGGGACAGGGTATATCGGCAGTCAGCCCCAGCATTTT. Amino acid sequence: CASRVGTGYIGSQPQHF.

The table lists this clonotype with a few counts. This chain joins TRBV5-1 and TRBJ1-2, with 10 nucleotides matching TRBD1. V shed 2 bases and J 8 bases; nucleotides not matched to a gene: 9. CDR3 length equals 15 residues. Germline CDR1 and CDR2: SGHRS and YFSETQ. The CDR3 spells CASSLTPGTGDGYTF. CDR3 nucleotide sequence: TGCGCCAGCAGCTTAACTCCCGGGACAGGGGACGGCTACACCTTC.

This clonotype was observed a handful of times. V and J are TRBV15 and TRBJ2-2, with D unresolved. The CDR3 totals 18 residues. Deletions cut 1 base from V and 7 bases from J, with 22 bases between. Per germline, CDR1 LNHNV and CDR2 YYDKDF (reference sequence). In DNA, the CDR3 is TGTGCCACCAGCAGAGTAGCCCTCCGAGACAACCCCAACGGGGAGCTGTTTTTT. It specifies CATSRVALRDNPNGELFF.

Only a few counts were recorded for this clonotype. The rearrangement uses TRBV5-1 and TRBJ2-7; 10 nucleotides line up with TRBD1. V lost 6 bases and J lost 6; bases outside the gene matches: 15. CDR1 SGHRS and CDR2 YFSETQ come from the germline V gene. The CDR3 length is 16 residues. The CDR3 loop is CASTSSGTGEIGEQYF. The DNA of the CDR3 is TGCGCCAGCACCTCCTCCGGGACAGGGGAGATCGGCGAGCAGTACTTC.

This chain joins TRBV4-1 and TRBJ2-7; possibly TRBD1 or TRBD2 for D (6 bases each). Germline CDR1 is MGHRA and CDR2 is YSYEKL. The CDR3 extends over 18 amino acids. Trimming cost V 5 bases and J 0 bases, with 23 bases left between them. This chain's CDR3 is CASSDSQSGGLFSYEQYF. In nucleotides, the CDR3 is TGCGCCAGCAGCGATTCCCAATCCGGGGGCCTTTTCTCCTACGAGCAGTACTTC.

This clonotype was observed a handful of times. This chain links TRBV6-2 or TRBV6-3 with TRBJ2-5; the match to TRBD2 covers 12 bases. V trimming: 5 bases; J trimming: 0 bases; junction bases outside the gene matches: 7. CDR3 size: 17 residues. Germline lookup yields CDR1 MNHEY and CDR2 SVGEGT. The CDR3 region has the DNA TGTGCCAGCAGTCGACTAGCGGGAGCCCCGTACCAAGAGACCCAGTACTTC. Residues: CASSRLAGAPYQETQYF.

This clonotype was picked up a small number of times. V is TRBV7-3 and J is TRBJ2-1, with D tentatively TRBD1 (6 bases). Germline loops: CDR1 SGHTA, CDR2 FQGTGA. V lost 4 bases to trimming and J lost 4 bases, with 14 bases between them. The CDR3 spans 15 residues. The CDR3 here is CASSSTGRLYNEQFF. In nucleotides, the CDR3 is TGTGCCAGCAGCTCTACAGGGCGCCTTTACAATGAGCAGTTCTTC.

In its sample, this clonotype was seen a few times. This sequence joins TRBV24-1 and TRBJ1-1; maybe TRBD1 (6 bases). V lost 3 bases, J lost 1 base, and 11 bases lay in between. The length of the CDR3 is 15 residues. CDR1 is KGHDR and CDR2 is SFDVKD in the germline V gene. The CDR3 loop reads CATSDRTGPNTEAFF. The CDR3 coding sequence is TGTGCCACCAGTGATAGAACAGGGCCGAACACTGAAGCTTTCTTT.

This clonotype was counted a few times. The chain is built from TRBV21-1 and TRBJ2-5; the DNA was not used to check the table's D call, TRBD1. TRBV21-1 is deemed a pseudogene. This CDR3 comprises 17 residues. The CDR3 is CAGTRLRGRGGQETQYF. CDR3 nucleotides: TGTGCCGGGACCCGGTTGAGGGGGCGAGGAGGGCAAGAGACCCAGTACTTC.

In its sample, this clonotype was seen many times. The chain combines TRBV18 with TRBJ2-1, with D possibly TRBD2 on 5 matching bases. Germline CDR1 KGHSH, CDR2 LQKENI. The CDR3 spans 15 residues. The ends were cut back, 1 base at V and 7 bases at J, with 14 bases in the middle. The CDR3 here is CASSPRVKWENEQFF. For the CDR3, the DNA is TGTGCCAGCTCACCACGGGTTAAGTGGGAGAATGAGCAGTTCTTC.

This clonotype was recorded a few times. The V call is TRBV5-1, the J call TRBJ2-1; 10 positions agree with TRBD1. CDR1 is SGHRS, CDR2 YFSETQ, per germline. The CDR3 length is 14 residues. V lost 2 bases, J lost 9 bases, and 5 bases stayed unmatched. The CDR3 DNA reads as TGCGCCAGCAGCTTCGGGACAGGGGTTGGTGAGCAGTTCTTC. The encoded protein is CASSFGTGVGEQFF.

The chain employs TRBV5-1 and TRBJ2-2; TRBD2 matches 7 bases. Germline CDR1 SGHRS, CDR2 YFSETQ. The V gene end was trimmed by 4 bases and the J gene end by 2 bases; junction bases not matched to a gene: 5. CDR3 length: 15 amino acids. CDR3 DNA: TGCGCCAGCAGCCCGGGACTACCTAACACCGGGGAGCTGTTTTTT. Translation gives CASSPGLPNTGELFF.

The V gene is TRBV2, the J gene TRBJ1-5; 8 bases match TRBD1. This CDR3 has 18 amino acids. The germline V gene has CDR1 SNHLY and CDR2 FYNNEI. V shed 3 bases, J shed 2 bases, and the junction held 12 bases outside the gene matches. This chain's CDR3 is CASSDSWLVTGGNQPQHF. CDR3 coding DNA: TGTGCCAGCAGTGATAGTTGGTTGGTGACAGGGGGCAATCAGCCCCAGCATTTT.

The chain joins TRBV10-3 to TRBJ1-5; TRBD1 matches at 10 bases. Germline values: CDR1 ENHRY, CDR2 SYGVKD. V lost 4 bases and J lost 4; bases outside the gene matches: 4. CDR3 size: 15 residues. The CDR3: CAISGDRGLNQPQHF. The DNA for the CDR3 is TGTGCCATCAGTGGGGACAGGGGACTGAATCAGCCCCAGCATTTT.

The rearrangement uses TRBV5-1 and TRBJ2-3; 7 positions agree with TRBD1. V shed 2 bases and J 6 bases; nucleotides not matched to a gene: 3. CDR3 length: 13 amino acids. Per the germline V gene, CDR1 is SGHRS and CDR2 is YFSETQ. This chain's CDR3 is CASSFNRGDTQYF. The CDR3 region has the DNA TGCGCCAGCAGCTTTAACAGGGGCGATACGCAGTATTTT.

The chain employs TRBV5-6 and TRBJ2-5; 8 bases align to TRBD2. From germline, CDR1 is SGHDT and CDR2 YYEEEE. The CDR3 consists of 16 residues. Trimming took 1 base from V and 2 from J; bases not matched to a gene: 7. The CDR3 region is CASSLLRGRPQETQYF. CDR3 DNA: TGTGCCAGCAGCTTGTTACGCGGGAGGCCGCAAGAGACCCAGTACTTC.

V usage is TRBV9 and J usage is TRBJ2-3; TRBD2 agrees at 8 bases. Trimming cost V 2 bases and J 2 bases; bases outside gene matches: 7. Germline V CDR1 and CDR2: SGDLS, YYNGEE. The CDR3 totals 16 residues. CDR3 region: CASSVRTSQVTDTQYF. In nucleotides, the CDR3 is TGTGCCAGCAGCGTCCGGACTAGCCAAGTCACAGATACGCAGTATTTT.

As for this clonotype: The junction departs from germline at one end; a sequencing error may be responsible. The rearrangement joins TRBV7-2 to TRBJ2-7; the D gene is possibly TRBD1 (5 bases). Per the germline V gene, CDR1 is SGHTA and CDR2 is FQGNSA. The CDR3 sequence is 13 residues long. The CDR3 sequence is CVSSPTGIYEQYF. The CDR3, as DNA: TGTGTCAGCAGCCCTACAGGCATCTACGAGCAGTACTTC.